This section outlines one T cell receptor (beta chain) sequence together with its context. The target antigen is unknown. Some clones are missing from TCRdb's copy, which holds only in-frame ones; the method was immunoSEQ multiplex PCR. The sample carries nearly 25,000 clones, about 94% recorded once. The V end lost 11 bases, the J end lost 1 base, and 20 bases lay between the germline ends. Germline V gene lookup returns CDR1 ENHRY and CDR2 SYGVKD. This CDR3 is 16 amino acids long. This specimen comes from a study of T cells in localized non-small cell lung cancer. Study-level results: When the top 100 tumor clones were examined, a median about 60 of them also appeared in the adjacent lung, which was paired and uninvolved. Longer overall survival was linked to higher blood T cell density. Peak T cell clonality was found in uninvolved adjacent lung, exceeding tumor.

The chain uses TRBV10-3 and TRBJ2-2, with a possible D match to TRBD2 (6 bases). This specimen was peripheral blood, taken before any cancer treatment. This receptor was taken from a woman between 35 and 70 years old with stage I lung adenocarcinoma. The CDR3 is CASQSSLRENTGELFF. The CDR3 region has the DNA TGTGCCTCCCAGAGCAGTTTGCGGGAGAACACCGGGGAGCTGTTTTTT.